These 10 T cell receptor beta chains were all obtained from the same sample, sequenced in a study of blood T cell repertoires in COVID-19. Measured with immunoSEQ multiplex PCR; TCRdb has only the in-frame clones, and not every one. In the table there are about 46,000 clones, 86% of which are singletons. Sequenced input: peripheral blood. Source of these receptors: a man older than 75 with active COVID-19.

The rearrangement links TRBV11-2 to TRBJ1-1; 7 positions match TRBD1. Germline lookup yields CDR1 SGHAT and CDR2 FQNNGV. CDR3 length equals 15 residues. V gave up 5 bases and J gave up 0 bases; unmatched junction bases: 6. The DNA for the CDR3 is TGTGCCAGCAGCCGGGGGACAGACATGAACACTGAAGCTTTCTTT. Translating it yields CASSRGTDMNTEAFF.

The gene calls are TRBV7-9 and TRBJ2-1; 9 bases line up with TRBD1. The CDR3 is made up of 13 amino acids. Trimming took 5 bases from V and 5 from J; bases not matched to a gene: 1. The V gene's germline CDR1 is SEHNR and CDR2 FQNEAQ (reference sequence). The CDR3 DNA is TGTGCCAGCAGCCGGACAGGGGACAATGAGCAGTTCTTC. It yields the protein CASSRTGDNEQFF.

The V and J genes are TRBV11-2 and TRBJ1-5; the D is unclear. Germline-derived CDR1 and CDR2 are SGHAT and FQNNGV. With 4 bases removed from V and 3 bases from J, the gap between germline ends came to 7 bases. The CDR3 spans 13 residues. The CDR3 DNA is TGTGCCAGCAGCTCTTTCTCCAATCAGCCCCAGCATTTT. Protein: CASSSFSNQPQHF.

V usage is TRBV9 and J usage is TRBJ2-7, with 7 bases lining up with TRBD2. The CDR3 runs 16 residues. Per germline, CDR1 SGDLS and CDR2 YYNGEE. Trimming cost V 2 bases and J 5 bases; bases outside gene matches: 13. DNA of the CDR3: TGTGCCAGCAGCGTGGGAGGGACCTTGGACGGTCACGAGCAGTACTTC. As protein: CASSVGGTLDGHEQYF.

This sequence joins TRBV28 and TRBJ1-5; D is unresolved. V was shortened by 3 bases and J by 0 bases, with 15 bases between the two germline ends. CDR3 length: 17 residues. The V gene's germline CDR1 is MDHEN and CDR2 SYDVKM. For the CDR3, the DNA is TGTGCCAGCAGTTTTCTTGGTCTGCGAAGTAGCAATCAGCCCCAGCATTTT. This codes for CASSFLGLRSSNQPQHF.

This sequence joins TRBV7-2 and TRBJ1-2; no clear D. CDR3 length: 14 residues. The ends were cut back, 7 bases at V and 4 bases at J, with 16 bases in the middle. Per the germline V gene, CDR1 is SGHTA and CDR2 is FQGNSA. The CDR3 DNA is TGTGCCAGCAATCGTGAGCATGGTAGCTATGGCTACACCTTC. It specifies CASNREHGSYGYTF.

This clone was seen only once. The J gene is TRBJ2-3, the V gene TRBV21-1; TRBD2, the table's D call, lacks a check against the DNA. TRBV21-1 constitutes a pseudogene. CDR3 length: 16 residues. CDR3 region: CASSKEKREGGDTQYF. CDR3 in DNA: TGTGCCAGCAGCAAAGAGAAGCGGGAGGGGGGAGATACGCAGTATTTT.

This clone has only a few counts. The V call is TRBV3-1 (or the pseudogene TRBV3-2), the J call TRBJ2-1; 8 bases align to TRBD2. This CDR3 is built from 16 residues. The V gene's germline CDR1 is LGHDT and CDR2 YNNKEL (reference sequence). Trimming at V came to 1 base and at J to 5 bases, leaving 7 bases not matched to a gene. The CDR3 here is CASSQAWREANNEQFF. The CDR3 coding sequence is TGTGCCAGCAGCCAAGCGTGGCGGGAGGCTAACAATGAGCAGTTCTTC.

The rearrangement joins TRBV30 to TRBJ2-5; D possibly corresponds to TRBD1 (6 bases). The CDR3 totals 14 residues. Between the trimmed V and J ends, which lost 2 bases and 0 bases, there was a span of 10 bases. The germline CDR1 and CDR2 sequences are GTSNPN and SVGIG (reference sequence). CDR3 bases: TGTGCCTGGAGTTTAACAGGGAACCAAGAGACCCAGTACTTC. Translation gives CAWSLTGNQETQYF.

V usage is TRBV18 and J usage is TRBJ2-2; 16 nucleotides match TRBD2. The CDR3 is made up of 22 amino acids. Looked up from germline, CDR1 is KGHSH and CDR2 is LQKENI. The J segment lost 0 bases and the V segment lost 3 bases, leaving 13 bases of the junction unmatched. The CDR3 is CASSPFVRGTSGRGTNTGELFF. CDR3 sequence (DNA): TGTGCCAGCTCACCTTTCGTTCGGGGGACTAGCGGGAGGGGAACGAACACCGGGGAGCTGTTTTTT.